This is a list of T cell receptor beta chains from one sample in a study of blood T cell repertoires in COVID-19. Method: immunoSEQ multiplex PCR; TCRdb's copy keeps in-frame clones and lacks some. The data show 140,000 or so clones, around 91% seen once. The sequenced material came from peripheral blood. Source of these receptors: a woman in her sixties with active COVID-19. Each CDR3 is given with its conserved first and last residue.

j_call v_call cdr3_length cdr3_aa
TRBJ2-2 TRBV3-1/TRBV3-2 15 CASSRRLAGTGELFF
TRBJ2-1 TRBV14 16 CASSNLLATSYNEQFF
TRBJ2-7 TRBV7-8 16 CASSSQGASSSYEQYF
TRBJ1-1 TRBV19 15 CASRDYSDSPFGAFF
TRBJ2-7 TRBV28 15 CASSGHLQGSYEQYF
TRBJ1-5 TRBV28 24 CASSSIYPTRDRIPRDYRNQPQHF
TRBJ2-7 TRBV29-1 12 CSVVRGVGEQYF
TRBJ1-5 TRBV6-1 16 CASSASSDGDNQPQHF
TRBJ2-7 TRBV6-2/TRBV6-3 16 CASSYWGGTSHDEQYF
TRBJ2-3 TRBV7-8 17 CASSLSTSGTSTDTQYF
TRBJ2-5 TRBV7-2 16 CASSLVLAGDGETQYF
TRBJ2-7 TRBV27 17 CASSLGTSGRYSYEQYF
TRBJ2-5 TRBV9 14 CASSHLAEQETQYF
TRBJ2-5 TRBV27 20 CASSLWPPRTGGEGSETQYF
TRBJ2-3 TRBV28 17 CASRYPPGAASTDTQYF
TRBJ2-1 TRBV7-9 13 CASSLAGANEQFF
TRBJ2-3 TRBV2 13 CASRRRATDTQYF
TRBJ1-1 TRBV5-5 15 CASSLDQGGYTEAFF
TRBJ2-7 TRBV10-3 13 CAIKDGTAYEQYF
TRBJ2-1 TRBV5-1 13 CASSWTDDNEQFF
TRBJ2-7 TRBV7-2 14 CASSLRDRASEQYF
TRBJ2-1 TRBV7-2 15 CASSLWTSGKNEQFF
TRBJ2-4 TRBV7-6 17 CASSARTGGFAGNIQYF
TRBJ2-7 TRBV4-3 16 CASSQDSLAQSYEQYF
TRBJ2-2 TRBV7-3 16 CASSSITGYSTGELFF
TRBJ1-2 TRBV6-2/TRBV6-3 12 CASSFGGYGYTF
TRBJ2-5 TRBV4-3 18 CASSQDRVTPNSQETQYF
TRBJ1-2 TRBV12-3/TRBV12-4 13 CASSLLTGYGYTF
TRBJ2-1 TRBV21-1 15 CASSVASPPYHEQFF
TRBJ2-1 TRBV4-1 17 CASSQTGVSGRVGEQFF
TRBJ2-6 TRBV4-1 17 CASSQEAPGAGANVLTF
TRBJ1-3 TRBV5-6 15 CASSPSLGQRNTIYF
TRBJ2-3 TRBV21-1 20 CASSKAGGLAAHRYTDTQYF
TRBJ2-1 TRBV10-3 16 CAISYLGRDNYNEQFF
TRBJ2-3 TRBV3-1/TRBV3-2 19 CASSQEGTGTGRPTDTQYF
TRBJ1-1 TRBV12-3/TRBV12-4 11 CASRQGTEAFF
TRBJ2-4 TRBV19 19 CASSMGGLAGGSAKNIQYF
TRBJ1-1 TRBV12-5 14 CASTSWPGATEAFF
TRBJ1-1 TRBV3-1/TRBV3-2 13 CASSLSRGAEAFF
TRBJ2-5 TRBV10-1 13 CASSESPEETQYF
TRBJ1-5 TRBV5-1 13 CASSLEPVQPQHF
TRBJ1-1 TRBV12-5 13 CASGLSGGGEAFF
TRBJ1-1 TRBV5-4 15 CASSLTQGSNTEAFF
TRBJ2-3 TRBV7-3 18 CASSLRGTSSLSTDTQYF
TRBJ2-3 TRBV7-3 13 CASSTTSTDTQYF
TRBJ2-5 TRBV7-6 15 CASSFPTSAEETQYF
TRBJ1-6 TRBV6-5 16 CASSYSNAGGDSPLHF
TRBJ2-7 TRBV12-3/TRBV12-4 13 CASKSGTVYEQYF
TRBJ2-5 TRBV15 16 CATVQGRLAGEETQYF
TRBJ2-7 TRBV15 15 CATSREGGGTYEQYF